This is a list of T cell receptor beta chains from one sample in a study of T cell repertoires in cytomegalovirus infection. TCRdb ran MiXCR on the reads and lists one entry per CDR3 protein. The sample lists 250,000 to 300,000 distinct CDR3 sequences; approximately 13% were seen once. The sample consisted of PBMCs. These receptor sequences come from a human donor in good health (CMV status not recorded). Some clones in this sample may be carry-over from other donors' samples. Both conserved end residues are part of each CDR3. The D gene is left open where the match is weak. The size field is filled for only some rows; it gives once, few, many or a size class.

abundance: -
d_gene: -
v_gene: TRBV5-1
len: 13
j_gene: TRBJ2-7
CDR3nt: TGCGCCAGCAGCCCCAGGGGTCTCGACGAGCAGTACTTC
CDR3aa: CASSPRGLDEQYF

abundance: few
d_gene: TRBD2
v_gene: TRBV11-2
len: 15
j_gene: TRBJ2-7
CDR3nt: TGTGCCAGCAGCGCCAGCGGGGGGGGCTCCTACGAGCAGTACTTC
CDR3aa: CASSASGGGSYEQYF

abundance: many
d_gene: TRBD2
v_gene: TRBV12-3/TRBV12-4
len: 13
j_gene: TRBJ2-5
CDR3nt: TGTGCCAGCAGTTTCCGGGGGGAAGAGACCCAGTACTTC
CDR3aa: CASSFRGEETQYF

abundance: many
d_gene: -
v_gene: TRBV7-2
len: 13
j_gene: TRBJ2-3
CDR3nt: TGTGCCAGCAGCCCCCAGAGGGCTTATACGCAGTATTTT
CDR3aa: CASSPQRAYTQYF

abundance: -
d_gene: TRBD2
v_gene: TRBV4-3
len: 14
j_gene: TRBJ2-5
CDR3nt: TGCGCCAGCAGCCAAGCGAGGACTAGAGTTACTCAGTACTTC
CDR3aa: CASSQARTRVTQYF

abundance: -
d_gene: -
v_gene: TRBV6-5
len: 13
j_gene: TRBJ2-5
CDR3nt: TGTGCCAGCAGTGAGAACAGGGAAGAGACCCAGTACTTC
CDR3aa: CASSENREETQYF

abundance: many
d_gene: -
v_gene: TRBV28
len: 14
j_gene: TRBJ2-2
CDR3nt: TGTGCCAGCAGTTTAAGTCGGAACACCGGGGAGCTGTTTTTT
CDR3aa: CASSLSRNTGELFF

abundance: many
d_gene: TRBD2
v_gene: TRBV7-2
len: 18
j_gene: TRBJ2-3
CDR3nt: TGTGCCAGCAGCCCCCGCCGTGGGGGACTAGGCAAGTGGAATACGCAGTATTTT
CDR3aa: CASSPRRGGLGKWNTQYF

abundance: many
d_gene: -
v_gene: TRBV12-3/TRBV12-4
len: 12
j_gene: TRBJ2-1
CDR3nt: TGTGCCAGCAACCCGGGAGTCAATGAGCAGTTCTTC
CDR3aa: CASNPGVNEQFF

abundance: many
d_gene: TRBD1
v_gene: TRBV7-2
len: 14
j_gene: TRBJ1-2
CDR3nt: TGTGCCAGCAGCCCCCGACAGGGTATGGGTGGCTACACCTTC
CDR3aa: CASSPRQGMGGYTF

abundance: -
d_gene: -
v_gene: TRBV2
len: 14
j_gene: TRBJ2-2
CDR3nt: TGTGCCAGCACCCTTGCGAGGTTGACTGGGGAGCTGTTTTTT
CDR3aa: CASTLARLTGELFF

abundance: -
d_gene: TRBD1
v_gene: TRBV6-2/TRBV6-3
len: 17
j_gene: TRBJ2-1
CDR3nt: TGTGCCAGCCACCCCGCAGGGGGTGGTGGCTCCTACAATGAGCAGTTCTTC
CDR3aa: CASHPAGGGGSYNEQFF

abundance: many
d_gene: -
v_gene: TRBV12-3/TRBV12-4
len: 14
j_gene: TRBJ1-2
CDR3nt: TGTGCCAGCAGTTTAGTAGGGGGAGTCCATGGCTACACCTTC
CDR3aa: CASSLVGGVHGYTF

abundance: many
d_gene: -
v_gene: TRBV28
len: 13
j_gene: TRBJ2-7
CDR3nt: TGTGCCAGCAGTTTCAGGACTAACGACGAGCAGTACTTC
CDR3aa: CASSFRTNDEQYF

abundance: many
d_gene: TRBD2
v_gene: TRBV7-8
len: 15
j_gene: TRBJ2-3
CDR3nt: TGTGCCAGCAGCCCACTAAGCGGGGGGCTGGATACGCAGTATTTT
CDR3aa: CASSPLSGGLDTQYF

abundance: many
d_gene: -
v_gene: TRBV10-1
len: 13
j_gene: TRBJ1-1
CDR3nt: TGCGCCAGCAGTGAGAGGCGGAACACTGAAGCTTTCTTT
CDR3aa: CASSERRNTEAFF

abundance: -
d_gene: -
v_gene: TRBV3-1
len: 14
j_gene: TRBJ2-7
CDR3nt: TGTGCCAGCAGCCTATCGACAAGATCCTACGAGCAGTACTTC
CDR3aa: CASSLSTRSYEQYF

abundance: many
d_gene: -
v_gene: TRBV7-3
len: 15
j_gene: TRBJ1-4
CDR3nt: TGTGCCAGCAGCTTAACCTCGGGGGCTAATGAAAAACTGTTTTTT
CDR3aa: CASSLTSGANEKLFF

abundance: many
d_gene: TRBD2
v_gene: TRBV29-1
len: 14
j_gene: TRBJ2-7
CDR3nt: TGCAGCGTGCTAGGACTAGCGGGGATATACGAGCAGTACTTC
CDR3aa: CSVLGLAGIYEQYF

abundance: many
d_gene: -
v_gene: TRBV2
len: 12
j_gene: TRBJ2-1
CDR3nt: TGTGCCAGCAGGAAACAGGGAGATGAGCAGTTCTTC
CDR3aa: CASRKQGDEQFF

abundance: many
d_gene: -
v_gene: TRBV10-2
len: 16
j_gene: TRBJ2-1
CDR3nt: TGCGCCAGCAGTGAGTCCCCCCTTCCCCCCTACAATGAGCAGTTCTTC
CDR3aa: CASSESPLPPYNEQFF

abundance: few
d_gene: -
v_gene: TRBV27
len: 14
j_gene: TRBJ1-1
CDR3nt: TGTGCCAGCAGTCCGAGCCCCAGGGGAACTGAAGCTTTCTTT
CDR3aa: CASSPSPRGTEAFF

abundance: many
d_gene: TRBD1
v_gene: TRBV7-2
len: 16
j_gene: TRBJ1-6
CDR3nt: TGTGCCAGCAGCTTAGTAGGGGACAGGGGCGTTTCACCCCTCCACTTT
CDR3aa: CASSLVGDRGVSPLHF

abundance: many
d_gene: TRBD2
v_gene: TRBV20-1
len: 14
j_gene: TRBJ2-7
CDR3nt: TGCAGTGCGAGAGGCGGGAGTTTCTCCTACGAGCAGTACTTC
CDR3aa: CSARGGSFSYEQYF

abundance: many
d_gene: -
v_gene: TRBV7-3
len: 15
j_gene: TRBJ1-6
CDR3nt: TGTGCCAGCAGCTTAAGGGCAGCAAATAATTCACCCCTCCACTTT
CDR3aa: CASSLRAANNSPLHF

abundance: many
d_gene: -
v_gene: TRBV6-5
len: 15
j_gene: TRBJ2-2
CDR3nt: TGTGCCAGCAGCCTAAGGACGAGGAACACCGGGGAGCTGTTTTTT
CDR3aa: CASSLRTRNTGELFF

abundance: many
d_gene: -
v_gene: TRBV7-2
len: 17
j_gene: TRBJ2-5
CDR3nt: TGTGCCAGCAGCTTACCCCCCATGCGAACTAGGTGGGAGACCCAGTACTTC
CDR3aa: CASSLPPMRTRWETQYF

abundance: few
d_gene: TRBD2
v_gene: TRBV6-2/TRBV6-3
len: 14
j_gene: TRBJ2-5
CDR3nt: TGTGCCAGCAGCAACCGGGGGGGCGGAGAGACCCAGTACTTC
CDR3aa: CASSNRGGGETQYF

abundance: many
d_gene: TRBD2
v_gene: TRBV7-3
len: 16
j_gene: TRBJ2-2
CDR3nt: TGTGCCAGCAGCTCCGGACTAGCGGGTGCCCTGGGGGAGCTGTTTTTT
CDR3aa: CASSSGLAGALGELFF

abundance: -
d_gene: -
v_gene: TRBV6-2/TRBV6-3
len: 13
j_gene: TRBJ1-5
CDR3nt: TGTGCCAGCAGTTACGTGGGAGATCAGCCCCAGCATTTT
CDR3aa: CASSYVGDQPQHF

abundance: few
d_gene: TRBD2
v_gene: TRBV10-3
len: 15
j_gene: TRBJ2-1
CDR3nt: TGTGCCATCAGCCCTCAGGCGGGAGCGATTAATGAGCAGTTCTTC
CDR3aa: CAISPQAGAINEQFF

abundance: -
d_gene: TRBD1
v_gene: TRBV6-6
len: 15
j_gene: TRBJ2-2
CDR3nt: TGTGCCAGCAGGGAGACAGGGGGAAACACCGGGGAGCTGTTTTTT
CDR3aa: CASRETGGNTGELFF

abundance: many
d_gene: -
v_gene: TRBV28
len: 13
j_gene: TRBJ1-1
CDR3nt: TGTGCCAGCAGCCCACAGGGTAGAAATCAAGCTTTCTTT
CDR3aa: CASSPQGRNQAFF

abundance: few
d_gene: TRBD2
v_gene: TRBV20-1
len: 14
j_gene: TRBJ2-1
CDR3nt: TGCAGTGCTCGGACTAGCGGGATAGACAATGAGCAGTTCTTC
CDR3aa: CSARTSGIDNEQFF

abundance: few
d_gene: TRBD2
v_gene: TRBV2
len: 18
j_gene: TRBJ2-1
CDR3nt: TGTGCCAGCAGTCCCACCCTCACTAGCGGGGGGCGCTACAATGAGCAGTTCTTC
CDR3aa: CASSPTLTSGGRYNEQFF

abundance: many
d_gene: -
v_gene: TRBV27
len: 14
j_gene: TRBJ1-6
CDR3nt: TGTGCCAGCAGTTCCCAGGGGCAAAATTCACCCCTCCACTTT
CDR3aa: CASSSQGQNSPLHF

abundance: few
d_gene: TRBD2
v_gene: TRBV29-1
len: 21
j_gene: TRBJ2-5
CDR3nt: TGCAGCGTTGAAGGGGGGGGGCAGGGGGCGTCTAGCGGGAGGACTGAGGAGACCCAGTACTTC
CDR3aa: CSVEGGGQGASSGRTEETQYF

abundance: few
d_gene: -
v_gene: TRBV12-3/TRBV12-4
len: 14
j_gene: TRBJ2-7
CDR3nt: TGTGCCAGCAGTTTTCTAGCAGGGAGCTACGAGCAGTACTTC
CDR3aa: CASSFLAGSYEQYF

abundance: -
d_gene: -
v_gene: TRBV14
len: 13
j_gene: TRBJ2-1
CDR3nt: TGTGCCAGCAGCCAAGATATATGGGCCGAGCAGTTCTTC
CDR3aa: CASSQDIWAEQFF

abundance: many
d_gene: -
v_gene: TRBV25-1
len: 16
j_gene: TRBJ2-1
CDR3nt: TGTGCCAGCAGTGAGTCGAGGTCACCCAACGGGAATGAGCAGTTCTTC
CDR3aa: CASSESRSPNGNEQFF